This TCR beta chain was profiled in a study of control samples from healthy donors and cancer patients. Repertoires were generated with immunoSEQ multiplex PCR, while TCRdb's copy carries only in-frame clones and drops some. The data contain about 95,000 clones, 88% of them singletons. Germline CDR1 reads LNHNV; CDR2 reads YYDKDF (reference sequence). Trimming removed 8 bases from V and 2 bases from J, with 12 bases in between. The CDR3 covers 13 residues. The chain is built from TRBV15 and TRBJ1-1; D is undetermined. The material sequenced was blood. The source of this sequence is a woman in her 70s in good health. The CDR3 bases are TGTGCCACCGGAGGGAGCCACAACACTGAAGCTTTCTTT. It yields the protein CATGGSHNTEAFF.